A selection of T cell receptor beta chains follows, all from one sample in a study of PD-L1 blockade in urothelial cancer. The protocol was immunoSEQ multiplex PCR, while the TCRdb copy is restricted to in-frame clones and leaves out a portion. This table has about 120,000 clones, more than 85% appearing once. Sequenced here: PBMCs, sampled around atezolizumab (anti-PD-L1) treatment. All receptors derive from a man aged 55 to 70 with urothelial cancer. The CDR3 runs from the conserved cysteine through the conserved F or W. The D gene is left open where the match is weak. Rows give clone size only sometimes, using once, few, many, or a class for an expanded clone.

J: TRBJ2-2; size: NA; V: TRBV19; D: TRBD1; DNA: TGTGCCACGGGGACAGGCGGTTTGAACACCGGGGAGCTGTTTTTT; CDR3: CATGTGGLNTGELFF
J: TRBJ1-4; size: NA; V: TRBV28; D: TRBD1; DNA: TGTGCCACCGGACAGGGGAATGAAAAACTGTTTTTT; CDR3: CATGQGNEKLFF
J: TRBJ1-1; size: NA; V: TRBV5-1; D: TRBD1; DNA: TGCGCCAGCCGGACAGGGGGCACTGAAGCTTTCTTT; CDR3: CASRTGGTEAFF
J: TRBJ2-7; size: NA; V: TRBV7-2; D: TRBD2; DNA: TGTGCCAGCAGCTCGATACGGGACTACCTCTACGAGCAGTACTTC; CDR3: CASSSIRDYLYEQYF
J: TRBJ2-7; size: NA; V: TRBV19; D: TRBD1; DNA: TGTGCCAGTAGTTTCTCCGGGACAGGCCCCTACGAGCAGTACTTC; CDR3: CASSFSGTGPYEQYF
J: TRBJ1-1; size: NA; V: TRBV19; D: NA; DNA: TGTGCCAGTTGGTCTGCGGTCGCTGAAGCTTTCTTT; CDR3: CASWSAVAEAFF
J: TRBJ1-2; size: NA; V: TRBV4-1; D: NA; DNA: TGCGCCAGCAGCCAAGGGGCTTTTGGAACGGATGACTATGGCTACACCTTC; CDR3: CASSQGAFGTDDYGYTF
J: TRBJ1-5; size: once; V: TRBV2; D: TRBD1; DNA: TGTGCCAGCAGTGGTCTCGGACAGGCTAATCAGCCCCAGCATTTT; CDR3: CASSGLGQANQPQHF
J: TRBJ2-1; size: NA; V: TRBV9; D: TRBD2; DNA: TGTGCCAGCAGCGCGACGGGGGGCTCCTACAATGAGCAGTTCTTC; CDR3: CASSATGGSYNEQFF
J: TRBJ2-7; size: once; V: TRBV28; D: TRBD1; DNA: TGTGCCAGCAGTCGGCAGGGGGACTACGAGCAGTACTTC; CDR3: CASSRQGDYEQYF
J: TRBJ2-7; size: NA; V: TRBV6-5; D: TRBD2; DNA: TGTGCCAGCAGTTACGGGGGAGCGGGAGGGTCCTACGAGCAGTACTTC; CDR3: CASSYGGAGGSYEQYF
J: TRBJ1-1; size: few; V: TRBV29-1; D: NA; DNA: TGCAGCGTTGGAACAGGGAACACTGAAGCTTTCTTT; CDR3: CSVGTGNTEAFF
J: TRBJ1-2; size: NA; V: TRBV7-8; D: NA; DNA: TGTGCCAGCAGCTTACAGAATCGCTATGGCTACACCTTC; CDR3: CASSLQNRYGYTF
J: TRBJ2-7; size: NA; V: TRBV5-1; D: TRBD1; DNA: TGCGCCAGCAGCCCGGGACAGTCGAGGGAGCAGTACTTC; CDR3: CASSPGQSREQYF
J: TRBJ2-1; size: NA; V: TRBV7-3; D: TRBD1; DNA: TGTGCCAGCAGCCGTGAGGGGACAGGGATGAATGAGCAGTTCTTC; CDR3: CASSREGTGMNEQFF
J: TRBJ2-5; size: once; V: TRBV4-2; D: TRBD2; DNA: TGTGCCAGCAGCGCCCCGGAGCGGGGGAAACAAGAGACCCAGTACTTC; CDR3: CASSAPERGKQETQYF
J: TRBJ2-3; size: NA; V: TRBV9; D: TRBD2; DNA: TGTGCCAGCAGCCCCCGTATCGGGGGGGCCGCAGATACGCAGTATTTT; CDR3: CASSPRIGGAADTQYF
J: TRBJ2-7; size: NA; V: TRBV5-1; D: TRBD2; DNA: TGCGCCAGCAGCCTCAGACTAGCGGGACCCTCCTCCTACGAGCAGTACTTC; CDR3: CASSLRLAGPSSYEQYF
J: TRBJ2-7; size: NA; V: TRBV5-1; D: NA; DNA: TGCGCCAGCAGCTCTACACAGGGTGGGGCCCGCTACGAGCAGTACTTC; CDR3: CASSSTQGGARYEQYF
J: TRBJ1-1; size: NA; V: TRBV6-5; D: NA; DNA: TGTGCCAGCGGCCAGGATTCCAACACTGAAGCTTTCTTT; CDR3: CASGQDSNTEAFF
J: TRBJ2-5; size: NA; V: TRBV28; D: NA; DNA: TGTGCCAGCACCTGGGGGGTGGGGACCCAGTACTTC; CDR3: CASTWGVGTQYF
J: TRBJ2-7; size: NA; V: TRBV10-3; D: NA; DNA: TGTGCCATCTCTTTCCAGGCTCAAACCTACGAGCAGTACTTC; CDR3: CAISFQAQTYEQYF
J: TRBJ2-5; size: NA; V: TRBV6-5; D: TRBD1; DNA: TGTGCCAGCAGTCACGGGACAGCCACGTACTTC; CDR3: CASSHGTATYF
J: TRBJ2-7; size: NA; V: TRBV2; D: TRBD2; DNA: TGTGCCAGCTCCTTGCGGGAGGTCTACGAGCAGTACTTC; CDR3: CASSLREVYEQYF
J: TRBJ1-5; size: NA; V: TRBV2; D: NA; DNA: TGTGCCTCTGGGGGCAGAGACCCCCGGCCCCAGCATTTT; CDR3: CASGGRDPRPQHF
J: TRBJ1-6; size: few; V: TRBV2; D: NA; DNA: TGTGCCAGCATGGGGACACCCAATTCACCCCTCCACTTT; CDR3: CASMGTPNSPLHF
J: TRBJ1-2; size: NA; V: TRBV10-3; D: NA; DNA: TGTGCCACCGCTTCGGACAGAAACTATGGCTACACCTTC; CDR3: CATASDRNYGYTF
J: TRBJ1-2; size: NA; V: TRBV19; D: NA; DNA: TGTGCCAGTTCTCCAGACCGGGCGGGTGGCTACACCTTC; CDR3: CASSPDRAGGYTF
J: TRBJ2-7; size: NA; V: TRBV11-2; D: NA; DNA: TGTGCCAGCAGCTTAGTCAGGGGCTACGAGCAGTACTTC; CDR3: CASSLVRGYEQYF
J: TRBJ2-5; size: NA; V: TRBV19; D: NA; DNA: TGTGCCAGTAGTATCGGGCGGGCCCAAGAGACCCAGTACTTC; CDR3: CASSIGRAQETQYF
J: TRBJ1-6; size: NA; V: TRBV13; D: NA; DNA: TGTGCCAGCAGTGGCCGGGATTCACCCCTCCACTTT; CDR3: CASSGRDSPLHF
J: TRBJ2-7; size: NA; V: TRBV9; D: TRBD2; DNA: TGTGCCAGCAGCGTAGGGAGTAGCGGGGGGGTGACCGAGCAGTACTTC; CDR3: CASSVGSSGGVTEQYF
J: TRBJ2-5; size: NA; V: TRBV5-1; D: NA; DNA: TGCGCCAGCAGCGGCGGGACTGGGCAAGAGACCCAGTACTTC; CDR3: CASSGGTGQETQYF
J: TRBJ2-7; size: NA; V: TRBV28; D: TRBD2; DNA: TGTGCCAGCAGCCCGACTAGCGAAGTCTCCGAGCAGTACTTC; CDR3: CASSPTSEVSEQYF
J: TRBJ2-3; size: NA; V: TRBV18; D: NA; DNA: TGTGCCAGCTCACCACCGAGGGCCACCACAGATACGCAGTATTTT; CDR3: CASSPPRATTDTQYF
J: TRBJ2-7; size: NA; V: TRBV7-2; D: TRBD2; DNA: TGTGCCAGCAGAGGGGGACTAGCGGCTGAAGAGCAGTACTTC; CDR3: CASRGGLAAEEQYF
J: TRBJ2-5; size: NA; V: TRBV18; D: TRBD2; DNA: TGTGCCAGCTCACCACGAGTCAAAGCGGGGGGTGGAGAGACCCAGTACTTC; CDR3: CASSPRVKAGGGETQYF
J: TRBJ2-7; size: once; V: TRBV7-2; D: NA; DNA: TGTGCCAGCAGCCCCTTGAATAGTCTCAGGGGCGCCTACGAGCAGTACTTC; CDR3: CASSPLNSLRGAYEQYF
J: TRBJ2-2; size: NA; V: TRBV5-1; D: NA; DNA: TGCGCCAGCAGCTTGGTGCGGGGCGGGGAGCTGTTTTTT; CDR3: CASSLVRGGELFF
J: TRBJ2-1; size: NA; V: TRBV9; D: TRBD1; DNA: TGTGCCAGCAGCGTAGGTGGCAGGGGGTTGTCGATTGAGCAGTTCTTC; CDR3: CASSVGGRGLSIEQFF
J: TRBJ2-1; size: once; V: TRBV11-2; D: TRBD2; DNA: TGTGCCAGCAGCTTAGTCCAGGGAAGCGGGAGGCCGAATGAGCAGTTCTTC; CDR3: CASSLVQGSGRPNEQFF
J: TRBJ2-7; size: NA; V: TRBV28; D: TRBD1; DNA: TGTGCCAGCAGGTCCGACAGGGCGAGCTCCTACGAGCAGTACTTC; CDR3: CASRSDRASSYEQYF
J: TRBJ2-5; size: NA; V: TRBV4-2; D: NA; DNA: TGTGCCAGCAGTCAAAGCCCCCCTGAGTCCGGGGAGACCCAGTACTTC; CDR3: CASSQSPPESGETQYF